One T cell receptor beta chain is described in this entry. Only in-frame clones appear in the TCRdb table, and some are missing; sequencing was by immunoSEQ multiplex PCR. Of approximately 260,000 clones in the sample, roughly 90% were seen once. The CDR3 sequence is 15 residues long. V shed 2 bases and J shed 2 bases, with 12 bases lying between them. Looked up from germline, CDR1 is SGHVS and CDR2 is FQNEAQ. The data were taken from a study of blood T cell repertoires in COVID-19. The wider study: T cells, B-cell-depleted T cells, or PBMCs supplied cDNA or gDNA.

Sequences were obtained from peripheral blood. The genes are TRBV7-8 and TRBJ1-1; D perhaps matches TRBD1 (5 bases). This clonotype originated in a man in his 60s who had recovered from COVID-19. In nucleotides, the CDR3 is TGTGCCAGCAGCTTAATTGGGGCTGGAAACACTGAAGCTTTCTTT. Protein product: CASSLIGAGNTEAFF. Full variable domain (outside the CDR3, taken from reference TRBV7-8 and TRBJ1-1): GAGVSQSPRYKVAKRGQDVALRCDPISGHVSLFWYQQALGQGPEFLTYFQNEAQLDKSGLPSDRFFAERPEGSVSTLKIQRTQQEDSAVYLCASSLIGAGNTEAFFGQGTRLTVV.